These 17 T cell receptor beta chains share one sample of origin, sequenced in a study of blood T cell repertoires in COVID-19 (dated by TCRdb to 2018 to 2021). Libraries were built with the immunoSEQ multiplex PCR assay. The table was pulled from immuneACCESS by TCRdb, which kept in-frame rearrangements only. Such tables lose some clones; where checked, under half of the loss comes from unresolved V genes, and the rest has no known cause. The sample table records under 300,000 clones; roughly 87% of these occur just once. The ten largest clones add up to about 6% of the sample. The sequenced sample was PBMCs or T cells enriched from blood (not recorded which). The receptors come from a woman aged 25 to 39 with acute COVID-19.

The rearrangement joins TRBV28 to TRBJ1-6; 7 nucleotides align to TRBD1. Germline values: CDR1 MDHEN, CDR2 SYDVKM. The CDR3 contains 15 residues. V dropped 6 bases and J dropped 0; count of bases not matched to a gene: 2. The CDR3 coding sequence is TGTGCCAGCAGATCAGGGGGCTCCTATAATTCACCCCTCCACTTT. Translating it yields CASRSGGSYNSPLHF.

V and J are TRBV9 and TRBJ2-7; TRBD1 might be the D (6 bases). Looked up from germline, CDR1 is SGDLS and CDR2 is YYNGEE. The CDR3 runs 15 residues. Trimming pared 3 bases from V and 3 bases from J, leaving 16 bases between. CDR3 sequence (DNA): TGTGCCAGCAGCGCCAGCATCGGACAGCACTACGAGCAGTACTTC. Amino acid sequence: CASSASIGQHYEQYF.

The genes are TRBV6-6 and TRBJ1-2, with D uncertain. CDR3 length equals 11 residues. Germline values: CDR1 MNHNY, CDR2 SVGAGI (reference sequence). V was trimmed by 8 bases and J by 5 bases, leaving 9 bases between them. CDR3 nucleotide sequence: TGTGCCAGCGTCGAGTTTTATGGCTACACCTTC. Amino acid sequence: CASVEFYGYTF.

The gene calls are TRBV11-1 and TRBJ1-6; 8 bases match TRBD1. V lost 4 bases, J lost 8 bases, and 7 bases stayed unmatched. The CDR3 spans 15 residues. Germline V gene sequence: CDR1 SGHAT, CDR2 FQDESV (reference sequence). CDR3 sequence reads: CASSSEQGGDSPLHF. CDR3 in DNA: TGTGCCAGCAGCTCAGAACAGGGGGGGGATTCACCCCTCCACTTT.

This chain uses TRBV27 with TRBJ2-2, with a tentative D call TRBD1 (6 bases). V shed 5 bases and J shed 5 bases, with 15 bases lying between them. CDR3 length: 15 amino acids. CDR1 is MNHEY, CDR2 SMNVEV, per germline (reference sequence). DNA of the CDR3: TGTGCCAGCAGTCCAACTACAGGGAAAACCGGGGAGCTGTTTTTT. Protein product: CASSPTTGKTGELFF.

Here the CDR3 reads CASRTVQGADGINYGYTF. CDR3 nucleotides: TGTGCCAGCAGGACTGTACAGGGGGCGGATGGGATTAACTATGGCTACACCTTC. The chain recombines TRBV28 with TRBJ1-2, with TRBD1 matching over 9 bases. The CDR3 runs to 18 residues. The ends lost 6 bases at V and 1 base at J; junction bases unmatched: 15. The germline gives CDR1 MDHEN, CDR2 SYDVKM.

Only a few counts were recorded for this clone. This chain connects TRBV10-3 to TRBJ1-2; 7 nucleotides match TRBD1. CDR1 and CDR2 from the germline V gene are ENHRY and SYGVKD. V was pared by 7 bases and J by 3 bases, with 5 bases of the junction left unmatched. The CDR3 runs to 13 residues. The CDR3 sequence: CAITRQGDYGYTF. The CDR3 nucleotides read TGTGCCATCACCCGACAGGGCGACTATGGCTACACCTTC.

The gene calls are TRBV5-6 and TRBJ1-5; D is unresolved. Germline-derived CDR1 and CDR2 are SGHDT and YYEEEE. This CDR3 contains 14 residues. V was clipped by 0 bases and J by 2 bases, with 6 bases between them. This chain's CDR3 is CASSLGRGNQPQHF. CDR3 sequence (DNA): TGTGCCAGCAGCTTGGGACGGGGCAATCAGCCCCAGCATTTT.

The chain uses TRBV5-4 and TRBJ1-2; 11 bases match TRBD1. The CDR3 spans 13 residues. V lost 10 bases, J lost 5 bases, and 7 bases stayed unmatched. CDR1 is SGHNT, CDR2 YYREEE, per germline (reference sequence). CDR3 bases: TGTGCCTCGTGGACAGGGGGCGGTTATGGCTACACCTTC. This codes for CASWTGGGYGYTF.

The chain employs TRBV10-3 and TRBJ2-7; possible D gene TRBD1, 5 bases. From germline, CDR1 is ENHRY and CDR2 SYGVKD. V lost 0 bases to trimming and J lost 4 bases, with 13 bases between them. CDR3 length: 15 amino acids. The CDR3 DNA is TGTGCCATCAGTGAGTCCGAAGGGGTTTTGTACGAGCAGTACTTC. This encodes CAISESEGVLYEQYF.

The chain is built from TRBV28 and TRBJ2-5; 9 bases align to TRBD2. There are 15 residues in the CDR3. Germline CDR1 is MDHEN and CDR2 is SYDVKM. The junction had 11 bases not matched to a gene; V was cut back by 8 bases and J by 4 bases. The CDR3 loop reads CASHSGRSRRETQYF. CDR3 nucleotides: TGTGCCAGCCATAGCGGGAGATCCAGGAGAGAGACCCAGTACTTC.

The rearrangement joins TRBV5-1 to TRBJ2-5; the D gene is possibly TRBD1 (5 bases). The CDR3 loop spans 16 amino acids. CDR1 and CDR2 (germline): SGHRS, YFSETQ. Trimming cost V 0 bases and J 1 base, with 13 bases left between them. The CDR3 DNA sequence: TGCGCCAGCAGCTTGGATGCCAGGGTGGCCCAAGAGACCCAGTACTTC. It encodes CASSLDARVAQETQYF.

The CDR3 loop is CASSLLSLYQETQYF. CDR3 nucleotides: TGTGCCAGCAGCTTACTCAGTTTGTACCAAGAGACCCAGTACTTC. J is TRBJ2-5 and V is TRBV7-9, with D unclear. Germline V gene lookup returns CDR1 SEHNR and CDR2 FQNEAQ (reference sequence). This CDR3 spans 15 amino acids. V was clipped by 2 bases and J by 0 bases, with 10 bases between them. The full variable domain, completed using reference TRBV7-9 and TRBJ2-5, is DTGVSQNPRHKITKRGQNVTFRCDPISEHNRLYWYRQTLGQGPEFLTYFQNEAQLEKSRLLSDRFSAERPKGSFSTLEIQRTEQGDSAMYLCASSLLSLYQETQYFGPGTRLLVL.

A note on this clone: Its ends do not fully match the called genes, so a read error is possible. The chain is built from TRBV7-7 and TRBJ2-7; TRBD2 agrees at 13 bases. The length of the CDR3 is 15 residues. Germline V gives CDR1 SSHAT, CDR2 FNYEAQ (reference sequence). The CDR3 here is CASSRGLAGSYEQYF. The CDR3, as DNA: TGTGCTAGCAGTCGGGGACTAGCGGGATCCTACGAGCAGTACTTC.

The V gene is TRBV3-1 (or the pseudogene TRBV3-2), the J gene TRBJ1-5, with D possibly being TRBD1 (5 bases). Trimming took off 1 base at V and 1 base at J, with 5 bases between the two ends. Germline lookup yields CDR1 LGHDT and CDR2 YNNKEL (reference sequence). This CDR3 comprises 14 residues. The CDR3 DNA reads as TGTGCCAGCAGCCAAGCAGGGAGCAATCAGCCCCAGCATTTT. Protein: CASSQAGSNQPQHF.

CDR3 coding DNA: TGTGCCAGCACTGGGGGGGCCCACACCGGGGAGCTGTTTTTT. Amino acids: CASTGGAHTGELFF. The genes are TRBV6-5 and TRBJ2-2; weak D call: TRBD2 (7 bases). The CDR3 loop spans 14 amino acids. CDR1 and CDR2 (germline): MNHEY, SVGAGI. The germline V and J ends were trimmed by 7 bases and 3 bases, with 12 bases remaining between them.

This chain's CDR3 is CASSQDISVSGYTF. CDR3 in DNA: TGCGCCAGCAGCCAAGATATCTCAGTTAGCGGCTACACCTTC. V gene TRBV4-1 combines with J gene TRBJ1-2; no reliable D call. The CDR3 runs to 14 residues. Trimming took 0 bases from V and 8 from J, leaving 13 bases between them. From germline, CDR1 is MGHRA and CDR2 YSYEKL.